This T cell receptor beta chain emerged from a study of blood T cells in healthy people across ages. In germline, CDR1 is SGHTA, CDR2 FQGNSA. The CDR3 sequence is 14 residues long. V lost 1 base, J lost 11 bases, and 17 bases lay in between. This clonotype was counted between two and nine times. Primed by a sample-barcoded 5' primer and a J-beta primer mix, a second PCR proceeded for roughly 6 to 12 cycles. TCRdb reanalysed the 5' RACE reads using MiXCR and keeps one entry per CDR3 protein. Found here are roughly 1,500,000 distinct CDR3 sequences, about 43% of them singletons; the top ten hold less than 8%.

The material sequenced was blood. This receptor was obtained from a young woman in good health. This rearrangement joins TRBV7-2 to TRBJ2-5, with a possible D match to TRBD2 (5 bases). The CDR3 DNA follows: TGTGCCAGCAGCTTAGTAAGGTTACGGGATGAGCAGTACTTC. It yields the protein CASSLVRLRDEQYF.